The clone carrying this T cell receptor beta chain was seen many times. What it binds is not known. TCRdb reprocessed the 5' RACE reads via MiXCR and lists one record per CDR3 protein. The data contain around 280,000 distinct CDR3 sequences, less than 9% of them seen just once; the ten biggest clones take up less than 2.5%. The data were taken from a study of identical twins. General study points: A partial confounding effect on zero-insertion analyses could come from invariant MAIT and iNKT cells.

CDR1 and CDR2 from the germline V gene are MNHNS and SASEGT. The junction had 4 bases not matched to a gene; V was cut back by 8 bases and J by 1 base. The CDR3 spans 14 residues. In addition, the sample was reused for a study of yellow fever vaccine responses in identical twins.

The clonotype originates from a woman in her late teens or twenties in good health. The chain has TRBV6-1 and TRBJ2-1, with 8 nucleotides matching TRBD2. The specimen sequenced was memory (CD45RO+) T cells sorted from blood. The CDR3 region is CASSERGSYNEQFF. CDR3 nucleotide sequence: TGTGCCAGCTCGGAGCGGGGGTCCTACAATGAGCAGTTCTTC.